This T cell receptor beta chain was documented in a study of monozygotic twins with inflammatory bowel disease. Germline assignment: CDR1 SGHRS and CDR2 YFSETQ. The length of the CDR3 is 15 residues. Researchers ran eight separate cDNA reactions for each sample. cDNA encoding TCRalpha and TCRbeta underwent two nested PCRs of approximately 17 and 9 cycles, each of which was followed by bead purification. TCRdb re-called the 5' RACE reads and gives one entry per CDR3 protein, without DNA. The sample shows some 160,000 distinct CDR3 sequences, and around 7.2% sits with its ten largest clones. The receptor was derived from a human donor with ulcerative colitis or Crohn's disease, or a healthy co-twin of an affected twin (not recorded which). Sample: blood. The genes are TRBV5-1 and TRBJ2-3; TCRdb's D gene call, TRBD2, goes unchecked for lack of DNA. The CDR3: CASRRLAGGQDTQYF.